This T cell receptor (beta chain) was identified in a study of T cell responses to AZD1222 COVID-19 vaccine. Study-wide findings and caveats: Females made up more of the donors, who were largely white British, and clonal diversity may have come out too low.

On this clone itself: What it binds is unknown.

Method: immunoSEQ multiplex PCR; TCRdb's copy keeps in-frame clones and lacks some. The sample has roughly 100,000 clones, around 90% seen once; the top ten hold 20%. This CDR3 is 11 amino acids long. The germline V gene encodes CDR1 SGDLS and CDR2 YYNGEE. V lost 4 bases, J lost 4 bases, and 5 bases lay in between. The receptor was isolated from an adult in good health. This specimen consisted of peripheral blood, obtained on day 0 of AZD1222 vaccination. The chain uses TRBV9 and TRBJ1-2; D gene unclear. The CDR3 loop is CASSTIYGYTF. CDR3 coding DNA: TGTGCCAGCAGCACAATCTATGGCTACACCTTC.